This is a list of T cell receptor beta chains from one sample in a study. TCRdb independently ran MiXCR on the 5' RACE reads; one entry per CDR3 protein. The sample has 34,000 or so distinct CDR3 sequences, 25% to 30% seen once. The specimen was tumor-infiltrating Tregs sorted from the breast tumor. Receptors were obtained from a female donor with breast cancer. Both conserved end residues are part of each CDR3. The D gene is left open where the match is weak. Only some rows state a clone size, as once, few, many or a class for expanded clones.

J gene | V gene | D gene | clone size | CDR3 DNA | CDR3 protein
TRBJ2-7 | TRBV5-4 | TRBD2 | NA | TGTGCCAGCAGCCCATCGCCGGGACTAGGAAGATACGAGCAGTACTTC | CASSPSPGLGRYEQYF
TRBJ2-1 | TRBV5-1 | TRBD1 | many | TGCGCCAGCAGCGAACAGGGGTACAATGAGCAGTTCTTC | CASSEQGYNEQFF
TRBJ1-3 | TRBV7-9 | NA | many | TGTGCCAGCAGCCATAGGCCCCAGGGCATCTCTGGAAACACCATATATTTT | CASSHRPQGISGNTIYF
TRBJ2-1 | TRBV5-1 | TRBD2 | few | TGCGCCAGCAGCTTGGCTGCCCTAGCGGGAGGTGGCAATGAGCAGTTCTTC | CASSLAALAGGGNEQFF
TRBJ1-2 | TRBV6-6 | NA | NA | TGTGCCAGCAGTTACGCCACTGACAGGTTGAGCTACACCTTC | CASSYATDRLSYTF
TRBJ1-5 | TRBV20-1 | TRBD1 | NA | TGCAGTGCCGTCAAAGGGACAGGGGAGTTGGATCAGCCCCAGCATTTT | CSAVKGTGELDQPQHF
TRBJ2-7 | TRBV6-5 | TRBD2 | many | TGTGCCAGCAGTAAGAGCGGGAGTAGGACCTACGAGCAGTACTTC | CASSKSGSRTYEQYF
TRBJ2-5 | TRBV4-1 | NA | many | TGCGCCAGCAGCCAAGCACCGCGGCAAGAGACCCAGTACTTC | CASSQAPRQETQYF
TRBJ2-7 | TRBV15 | NA | many | TGTGCCACCAGCAGAGACAGGACCTACGAGCAGTACTTC | CATSRDRTYEQYF
TRBJ2-7 | TRBV27 | NA | many | TGTGCCAGCAGTTTGTTGGGGGTGGGCGAGCAGTACTTC | CASSLLGVGEQYF
TRBJ2-7 | TRBV25-1 | NA | many | TGTGCCAGCAGTGCCAGGGGTTCCTACGAGCAGTACTTC | CASSARGSYEQYF
TRBJ2-2 | TRBV7-3 | NA | medium-sized | TGTGCCAGCAGCCCCGACAGGACGGCCGGGGAGCTGTTTTTT | CASSPDRTAGELFF
TRBJ1-6 | TRBV20-1 | TRBD1 | NA | TGCAGTGCTAGGGCGACAGGGGGCATGTATTCACCCCTCCACTTT | CSARATGGMYSPLHF
TRBJ1-1 | TRBV6-5 | NA | NA | TGTGCCAGCATTGCCCGGGGCCACAATGAAGCTTTCTTT | CASIARGHNEAFF
TRBJ2-1 | TRBV6-1 | NA | many | TGTGCCAGCAGAACCTCGTTTAGGGGCTCCTACAATGAGCAGTTCTTC | CASRTSFRGSYNEQFF
TRBJ2-1 | TRBV4-1 | TRBD1 | few | TGCGCCAGCAGCCAAGCGAATATGGGGACAGGGGGCAGTGAGCAGTTCTTC | CASSQANMGTGGSEQFF
TRBJ1-5 | TRBV6-1 | NA | NA | TGTGCCAGCAGTGTTGTTCCGACATCCAGTGATGGGCCCCAGCATTTT | CASSVVPTSSDGPQHF
TRBJ1-2 | TRBV12-5 | NA | NA | TGTGCTAGTGGTTTGACAGGCATGCCTAACTATGGCTACACCTTC | CASGLTGMPNYGYTF
TRBJ1-1 | TRBV30 | NA | many | TGTGCCTGGAGTGCGTATGTTAAGGACACTGAAGCTTTCTTT | CAWSAYVKDTEAFF
TRBJ2-6 | TRBV10-2 | TRBD1 | many | TGCGCCAGCACGGGACAGTATTTATCAGGGGCCAACGTCCTGACTTTC | CASTGQYLSGANVLTF
TRBJ2-1 | TRBV4-1 | TRBD2 | many | TGCGCCAGCAGCCAAGAGGGTTTCCTAGCGGCCTCTCCTAGGGATGAGCAGTTCTTC | CASSQEGFLAASPRDEQFF
TRBJ1-5 | TRBV15 | NA | NA | TGTGCCACCAGCGGGGGGGATCAGCCCCAGCATTTT | CATSGGDQPQHF
TRBJ1-3 | TRBV15 | TRBD1 | many | TGTGCCACCAGCGATGGACAGGGGACGAGAAACACCATATATTTT | CATSDGQGTRNTIYF
TRBJ2-7 | TRBV2 | NA | few | TGTGCCAGCACGGGTTTTCCCTACGAGCAGTACTTC | CASTGFPYEQYF
TRBJ2-2 | TRBV6-1 | NA | many | TGTGCCAGCAGTGAAGTTAGGGCGAACACCGGGGAGCTGTTTTTT | CASSEVRANTGELFF
TRBJ2-2 | TRBV20-1 | NA | NA | TGCAGTGCTAGAGATGGCAGGGTCTCATCGAACACCGGGGAGCTGTTTTTT | CSARDGRVSSNTGELFF
TRBJ1-5 | TRBV6-5 | NA | few | TGTGCCAGCAGACCCATGACAGGCTTGCGGCCCCAGCATTTT | CASRPMTGLRPQHF
TRBJ1-2 | TRBV5-4 | NA | many | TGTGCCAGCAGCTTGAATCCAGGGACAAACTATGGCTACACCTTC | CASSLNPGTNYGYTF
TRBJ2-5 | TRBV5-1 | NA | many | TGCGCCAGCAGCTTGGATGTGGAGACCCAGTACTTC | CASSLDVETQYF
TRBJ2-1 | TRBV5-1 | NA | many | TGCGCCAGCACAGGCGTCCAATACAATGAGCAGTTCTTC | CASTGVQYNEQFF
TRBJ2-1 | TRBV12-3/TRBV12-4 | TRBD2 | NA | TGTGCCAGCAGTGCTTGGGGGGGGGTCAATCCGTATGAGCAGTTCTTC | CASSAWGGVNPYEQFF
TRBJ1-6 | TRBV6-1 | TRBD1 | NA | TGTGCCAGCAGTGAACTAGGGACAGGCTCCTATAATTCACCCCTCCACTTT | CASSELGTGSYNSPLHF
TRBJ1-5 | TRBV24-1 | NA | many | TGTGCCACCAGTGAGCTGGGCAATCAGCCCCAGCATTTT | CATSELGNQPQHF
TRBJ1-3 | TRBV15 | TRBD1 | few | TGTGCCACCAGCGATGGACAGGGGGCGAGAAACACCATATATTTT | CATSDGQGARNTIYF
TRBJ2-1 | TRBV5-5 | TRBD2 | few | TGTGCCAGCAGCCCTCGGACTAGCGGGAGGGTGGAGCAGTTCTTC | CASSPRTSGRVEQFF
TRBJ1-1 | TRBV6-1 | TRBD1 | many | TGTGCCAGCAGCCTGGGACAGATGAACACTGAAGCTTTCTTT | CASSLGQMNTEAFF
TRBJ1-1 | TRBV11-1 | TRBD1 | once | TGTGCCAGCAGCCCAACACAGGGGCTCCTTGAAGCTTTCTTT | CASSPTQGLLEAFF
TRBJ2-6 | TRBV6-1 | NA | few | TGTGCCAGCAGTGAAGATCTCTCTGGGGCCAACGTCCTGGCTTTC | CASSEDLSGANVLAF